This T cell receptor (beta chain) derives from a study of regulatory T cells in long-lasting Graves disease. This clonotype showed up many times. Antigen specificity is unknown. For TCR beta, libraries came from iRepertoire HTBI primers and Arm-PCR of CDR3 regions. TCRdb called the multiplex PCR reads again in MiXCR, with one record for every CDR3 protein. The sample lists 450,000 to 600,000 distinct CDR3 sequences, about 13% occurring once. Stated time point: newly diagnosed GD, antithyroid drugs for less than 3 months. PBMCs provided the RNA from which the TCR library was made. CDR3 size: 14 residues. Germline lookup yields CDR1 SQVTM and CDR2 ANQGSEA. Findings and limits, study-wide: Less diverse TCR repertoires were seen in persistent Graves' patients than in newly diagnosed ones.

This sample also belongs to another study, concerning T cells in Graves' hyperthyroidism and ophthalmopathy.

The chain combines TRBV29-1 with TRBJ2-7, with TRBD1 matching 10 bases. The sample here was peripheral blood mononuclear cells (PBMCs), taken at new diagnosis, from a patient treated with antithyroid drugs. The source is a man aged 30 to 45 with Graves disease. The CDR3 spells CSVDYGTGDYEQYF. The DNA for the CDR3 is TGCAGTGTCGACTACGGGACAGGGGACTACGAGCAGTACTTC.